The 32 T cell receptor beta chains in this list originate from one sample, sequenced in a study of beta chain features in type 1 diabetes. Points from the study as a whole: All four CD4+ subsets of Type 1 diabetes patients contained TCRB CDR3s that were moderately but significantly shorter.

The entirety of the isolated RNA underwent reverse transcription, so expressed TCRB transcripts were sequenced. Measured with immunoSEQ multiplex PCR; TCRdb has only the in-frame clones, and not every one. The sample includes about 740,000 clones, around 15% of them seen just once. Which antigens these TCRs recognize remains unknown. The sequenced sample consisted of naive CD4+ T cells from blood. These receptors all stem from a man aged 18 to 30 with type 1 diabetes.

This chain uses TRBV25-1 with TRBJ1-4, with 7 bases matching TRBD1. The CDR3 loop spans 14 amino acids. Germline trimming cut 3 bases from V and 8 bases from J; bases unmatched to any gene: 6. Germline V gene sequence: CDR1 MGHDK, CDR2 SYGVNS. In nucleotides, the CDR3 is TGTGCCAGCAGTGATGCAGGGGGACACGAAAAACTGTTTTTT. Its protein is CASSDAGGHEKLFF.

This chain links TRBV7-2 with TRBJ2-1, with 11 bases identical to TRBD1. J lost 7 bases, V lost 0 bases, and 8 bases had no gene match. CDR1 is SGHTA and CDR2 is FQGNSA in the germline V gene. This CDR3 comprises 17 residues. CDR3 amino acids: CASSLAWDRGSSNEQFF. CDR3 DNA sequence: TGTGCCAGCAGCTTAGCGTGGGACAGGGGGAGTTCGAATGAGCAGTTCTTC.

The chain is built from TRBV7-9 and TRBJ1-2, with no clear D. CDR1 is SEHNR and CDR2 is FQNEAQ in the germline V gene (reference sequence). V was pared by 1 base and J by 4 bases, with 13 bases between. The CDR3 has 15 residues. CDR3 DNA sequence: TGTGCCAGCAGCTTAGACACCCTGTACAGCTATGGCTACACCTTC. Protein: CASSLDTLYSYGYTF.

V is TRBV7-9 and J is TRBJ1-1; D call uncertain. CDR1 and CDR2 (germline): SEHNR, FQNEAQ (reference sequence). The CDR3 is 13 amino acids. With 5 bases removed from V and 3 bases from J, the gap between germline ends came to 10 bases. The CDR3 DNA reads TGTGCCAGCAGCCCCCTCGGGGACACTGAAGCTTTCTTT. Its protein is CASSPLGDTEAFF.

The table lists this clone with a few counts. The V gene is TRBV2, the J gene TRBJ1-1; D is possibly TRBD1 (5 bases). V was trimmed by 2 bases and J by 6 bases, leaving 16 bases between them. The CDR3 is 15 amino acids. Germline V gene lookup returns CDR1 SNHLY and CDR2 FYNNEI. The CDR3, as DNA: TGTGCCAGCAGTGAATGGCCATTAGGGACCTCTGAAGCTTTCTTT. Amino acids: CASSEWPLGTSEAFF.

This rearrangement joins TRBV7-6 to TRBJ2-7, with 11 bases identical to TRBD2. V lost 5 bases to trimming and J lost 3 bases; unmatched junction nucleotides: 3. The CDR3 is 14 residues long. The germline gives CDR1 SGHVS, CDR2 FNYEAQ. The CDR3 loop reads CASSRSGGDYEQYF. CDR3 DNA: TGTGCCAGCAGCCGTAGCGGGGGGGACTACGAGCAGTACTTC.

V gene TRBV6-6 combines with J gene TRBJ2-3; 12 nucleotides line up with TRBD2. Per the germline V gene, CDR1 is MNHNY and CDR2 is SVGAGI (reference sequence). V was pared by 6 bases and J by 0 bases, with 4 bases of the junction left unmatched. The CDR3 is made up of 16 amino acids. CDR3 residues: CASRTSGGPSTDTQYF. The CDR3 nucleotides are TGTGCCAGCAGGACTAGCGGGGGCCCTAGCACAGATACGCAGTATTTT.

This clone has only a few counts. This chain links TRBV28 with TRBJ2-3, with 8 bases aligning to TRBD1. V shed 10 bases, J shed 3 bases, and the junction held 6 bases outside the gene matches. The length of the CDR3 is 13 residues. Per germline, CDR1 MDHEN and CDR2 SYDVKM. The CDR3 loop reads CATRQGRTDTQYF. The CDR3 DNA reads TGTGCCACCCGACAGGGGAGGACAGATACGCAGTATTTT.

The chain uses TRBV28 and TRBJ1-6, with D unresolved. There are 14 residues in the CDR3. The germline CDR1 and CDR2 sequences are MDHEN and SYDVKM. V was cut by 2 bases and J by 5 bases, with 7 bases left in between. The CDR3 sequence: CASSLEGNNSPLHF. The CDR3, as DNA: TGTGCCAGCAGTTTAGAGGGAAATAATTCACCCCTCCACTTT.

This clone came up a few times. The CDR3 nucleotides read TGTGCCAGCAGGAGGGGGTACCAAGAGACCCAGTACTTC. Residues: CASRRGYQETQYF. The chain couples TRBV6-5 to TRBJ2-5; TRBD1 might be the D (6 bases). The CDR3 is 13 amino acids. Between the trimmed V and J ends, which lost 6 bases and 0 bases, there was a span of 8 bases. Germline CDR1 reads MNHEY; CDR2 reads SVGAGI.

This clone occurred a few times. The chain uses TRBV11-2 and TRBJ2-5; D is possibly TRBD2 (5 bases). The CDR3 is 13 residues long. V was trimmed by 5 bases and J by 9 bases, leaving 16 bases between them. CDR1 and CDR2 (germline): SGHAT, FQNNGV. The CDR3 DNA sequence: TGTGCCAGCAGCCTCACTAGTGGTCTTTCCCAGTACTTC. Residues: CASSLTSGLSQYF.

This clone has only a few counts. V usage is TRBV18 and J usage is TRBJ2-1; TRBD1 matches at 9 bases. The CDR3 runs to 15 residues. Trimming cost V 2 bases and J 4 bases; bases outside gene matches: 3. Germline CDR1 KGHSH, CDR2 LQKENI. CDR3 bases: TGTGCCAGCTCACCAGGACAGGGGACGTACAATGAGCAGTTCTTC. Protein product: CASSPGQGTYNEQFF.

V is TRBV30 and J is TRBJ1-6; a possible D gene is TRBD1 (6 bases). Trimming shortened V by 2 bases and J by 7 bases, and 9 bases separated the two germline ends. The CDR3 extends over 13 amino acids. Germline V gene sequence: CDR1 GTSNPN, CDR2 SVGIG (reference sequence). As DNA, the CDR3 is TGTGCCTGGAGTCGGGACACGAATTCACCCCTCCACTTT. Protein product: CAWSRDTNSPLHF.

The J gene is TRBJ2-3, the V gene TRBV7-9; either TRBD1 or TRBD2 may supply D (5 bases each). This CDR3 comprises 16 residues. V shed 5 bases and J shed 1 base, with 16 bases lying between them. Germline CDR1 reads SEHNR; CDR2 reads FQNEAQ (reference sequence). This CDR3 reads CASSPISGRGTDTQYF. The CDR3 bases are TGTGCCAGCAGCCCGATCTCGGGACGTGGCACAGATACGCAGTATTTT.

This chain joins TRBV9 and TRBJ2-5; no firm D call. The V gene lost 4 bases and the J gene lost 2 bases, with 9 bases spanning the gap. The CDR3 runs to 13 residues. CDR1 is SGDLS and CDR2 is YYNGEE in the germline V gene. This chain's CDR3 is CASSPRAQETQYF. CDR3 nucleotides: TGTGCCAGCAGCCCCCGAGCTCAAGAGACCCAGTACTTC.

The CDR3 DNA sequence: TGTGCCATCAGCGGGGGACAGGGCGAACACGAGCAGTACTTC. Its protein product is CAISGGQGEHEQYF. The chain joins TRBV10-3 to TRBJ2-7; 9 nucleotides align to TRBD1. This CDR3 contains 14 residues. Unmatched junction bases numbered 8, after V lost 6 bases and J lost 5 bases. CDR1 and CDR2 from the germline V gene are ENHRY and SYGVKD.

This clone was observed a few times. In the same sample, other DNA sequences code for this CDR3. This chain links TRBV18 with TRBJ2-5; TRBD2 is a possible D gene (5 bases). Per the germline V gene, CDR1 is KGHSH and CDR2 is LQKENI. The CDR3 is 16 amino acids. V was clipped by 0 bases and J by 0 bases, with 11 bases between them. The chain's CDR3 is CASSPPGRGNQETQYF. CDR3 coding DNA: TGTGCCAGCTCACCACCCGGGCGAGGGAACCAAGAGACCCAGTACTTC.

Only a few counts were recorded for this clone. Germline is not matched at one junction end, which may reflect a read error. The CDR3 DNA reads as TGTGCTAGCAGCTTAGAAGTATGGTGGACGCATAGCAATCAGCCCCAGCATTTT. This gives the protein CASSLEVWWTHSNQPQHF. The chain links TRBV7-7 to TRBJ1-5; D remains ambiguous. Germline V gene sequence: CDR1 SSHAT, CDR2 FNYEAQ (reference sequence). The length of the CDR3 is 18 residues.

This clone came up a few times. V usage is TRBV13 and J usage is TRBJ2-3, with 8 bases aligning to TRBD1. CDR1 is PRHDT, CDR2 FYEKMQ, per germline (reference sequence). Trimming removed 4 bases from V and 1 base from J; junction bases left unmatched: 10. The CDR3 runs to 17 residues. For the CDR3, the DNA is TGTGCCAGCAGCTCCGACAGGGGCGTCTCTGGCACAGATACGCAGTATTTT. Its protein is CASSSDRGVSGTDTQYF.

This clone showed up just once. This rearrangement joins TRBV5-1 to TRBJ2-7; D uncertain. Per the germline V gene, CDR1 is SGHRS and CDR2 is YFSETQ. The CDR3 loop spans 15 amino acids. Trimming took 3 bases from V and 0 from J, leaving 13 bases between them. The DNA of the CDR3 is TGCGCCAGCAGCTCCGGCCTCCGAGCCTCCTACGAGCAGTACTTC. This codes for CASSSGLRASYEQYF.

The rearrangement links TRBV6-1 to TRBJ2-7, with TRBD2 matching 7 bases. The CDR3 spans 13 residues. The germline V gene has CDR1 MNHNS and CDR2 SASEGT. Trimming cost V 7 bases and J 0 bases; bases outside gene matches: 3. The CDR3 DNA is TGTGCCAGCACTAGCGGCGGCTCCTACGAGCAGTACTTC. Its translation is CASTSGGSYEQYF.

In nucleotides, the CDR3 is TGTGCCAGCACTGCCGGGGCTGAAGCTTTCTTT. Its translation is CASTAGAEAFF. The V and J genes are TRBV7-9 and TRBJ1-1; no clear D gene. The CDR3 has 11 amino acids. The germline V gene has CDR1 SEHNR and CDR2 FQNEAQ (reference sequence). V lost 7 bases to trimming and J lost 6 bases, with 9 bases between them. Based on the CDR3 plus reference TRBV7-9 and TRBJ1-1, the full variable domain is DTGVSQNPRHKITKRGQNVTFRCDPISEHNRLYWYRQTLGQGPEFLTYFQNEAQLEKSRLLSDRFSAERPKGSFSTLEIQRTEQGDSAMYLCASTAGAEAFFGQGTRLTVV.

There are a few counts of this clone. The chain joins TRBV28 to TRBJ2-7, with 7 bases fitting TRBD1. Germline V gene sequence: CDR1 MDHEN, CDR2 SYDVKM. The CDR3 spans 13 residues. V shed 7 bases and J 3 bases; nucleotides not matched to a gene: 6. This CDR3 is CASTGQLYYEQYF. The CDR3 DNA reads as TGTGCCAGCACGGGACAGTTATACTACGAGCAGTACTTC.

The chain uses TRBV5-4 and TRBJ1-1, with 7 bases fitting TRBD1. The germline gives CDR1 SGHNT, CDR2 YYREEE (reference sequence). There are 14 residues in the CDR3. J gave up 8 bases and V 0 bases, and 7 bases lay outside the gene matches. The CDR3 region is CASSLAGTVGEAFF. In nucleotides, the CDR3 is TGTGCCAGCAGCTTGGCCGGGACAGTGGGCGAAGCTTTCTTT. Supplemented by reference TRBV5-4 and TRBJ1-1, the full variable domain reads ETGVTQSPTHLIKTRGQQVTLRCSSQSGHNTVSWYQQALGQGPQFIFQYYREEENGRGNFPPRFSGLQFPNYSSELNVNALELDDSALYLCASSLAGTVGEAFFGQGTRLTVV.

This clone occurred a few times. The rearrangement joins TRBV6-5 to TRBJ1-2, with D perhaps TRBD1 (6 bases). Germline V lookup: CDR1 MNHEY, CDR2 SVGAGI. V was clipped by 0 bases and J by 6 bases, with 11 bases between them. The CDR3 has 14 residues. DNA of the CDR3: TGTGCCAGCAGTTACTCGTACAGGGAGGATGGCTACACCTTC. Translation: CASSYSYREDGYTF.

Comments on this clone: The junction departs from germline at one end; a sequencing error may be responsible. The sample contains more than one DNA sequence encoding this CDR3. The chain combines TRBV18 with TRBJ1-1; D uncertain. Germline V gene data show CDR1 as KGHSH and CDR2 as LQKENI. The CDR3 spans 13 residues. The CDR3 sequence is CASSPPGITEAFF. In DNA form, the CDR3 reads TGTGCCAGCTCTCCACCAGGCATCACTGAAGCTTTCTTT.

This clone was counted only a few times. The CDR3 DNA reads TGTGCCAGTAGTAGACAAGGGACACAGGCCCTACCCCTCCACTTT. As protein: CASSRQGTQALPLHF. The chain links TRBV19 to TRBJ1-6; TRBD1 might be the D (6 bases). In germline, CDR1 is LNHDA, CDR2 SQIVND (reference sequence). The V end was cut by 4 bases, the J end by 12 bases, with 19 bases between. CDR3 length equals 15 residues.

CDR3 in amino acids: CASSVELGGPYEQYF. As DNA, the CDR3 is TGTGCCAGCAGCGTAGAGCTAGGAGGCCCCTACGAGCAGTACTTC. The chain has TRBV9 and TRBJ2-7; D possibly corresponds to TRBD2 (5 bases). CDR3 length: 15 residues. Trimming shortened V by 0 bases and J by 2 bases, and 12 bases separated the two germline ends. The germline gives CDR1 SGDLS, CDR2 YYNGEE.

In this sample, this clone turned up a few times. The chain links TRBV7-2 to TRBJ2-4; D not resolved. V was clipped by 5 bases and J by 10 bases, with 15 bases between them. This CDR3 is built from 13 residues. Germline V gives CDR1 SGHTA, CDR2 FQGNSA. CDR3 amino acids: CASSLSSVGIQYF. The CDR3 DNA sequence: TGTGCCAGCAGCCTTAGTTCAGTTGGGATTCAGTACTTC.

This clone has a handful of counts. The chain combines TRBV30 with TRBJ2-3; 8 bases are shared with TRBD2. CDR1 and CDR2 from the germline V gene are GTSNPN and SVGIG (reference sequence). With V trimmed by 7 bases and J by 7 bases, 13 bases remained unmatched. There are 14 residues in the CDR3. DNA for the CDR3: TGTGCCTACTCGGGGGGGGCAGATTGGAATACGCAGTATTTT. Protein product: CAYSGGADWNTQYF. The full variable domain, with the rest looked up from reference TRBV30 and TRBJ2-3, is SQTIHQWPATLVQPVGSPLSLECTVEGTSNPNLYWYRQAAGRGLQLLFYSVGIGQISSEVPQNLSASRPQDRQFILSSKKLLLSDSGFYLCAYSGGADWNTQYFGPGTRLTVL.

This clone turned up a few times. The CDR3 DNA is TGTGCCAGCAGCCCCGTCTCAGTACAAGAGACCCAGTACTTC. It yields the protein CASSPVSVQETQYF. The chain recombines TRBV2 with TRBJ2-5; the D is unclear. The CDR3 extends over 14 amino acids. The V gene lost 6 bases and the J gene lost 2 bases, with 13 bases spanning the gap. Looked up from germline, CDR1 is SNHLY and CDR2 is FYNNEI.

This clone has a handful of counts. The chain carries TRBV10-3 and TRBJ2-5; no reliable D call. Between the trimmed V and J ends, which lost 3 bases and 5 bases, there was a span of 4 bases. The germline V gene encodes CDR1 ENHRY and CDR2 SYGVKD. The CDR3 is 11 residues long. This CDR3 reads CAISEFETQYF. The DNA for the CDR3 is TGTGCCATCAGTGAATTTGAGACCCAGTACTTC.